This TCR beta chain is from a study of blood T cell repertoires in COVID-19. In the study overall: The origin of the acute and convalescent COVID-19 samples was the United States, Italy and Spain. Sources were T cells, B-cell-depleted T cells, or PBMCs; the material itself was cDNA or gDNA.

Original handling: Scientists estimated how many nucleated cells there were by amplifying reference gene primers. Some clones are missing from TCRdb's copy, which holds only in-frame ones; the method was immunoSEQ multiplex PCR. The V and J calls and the clone size are those of that table, but D and trimming were determined from the DNA. The top ten hold 9.5% to 15% of the sample, which has around 230,000 clones, 82% seen once. J was trimmed by 6 bases and V by 0 bases; bases with no gene match: 5. CDR3 length: 14 residues. Germline V CDR1 and CDR2: SGHRS, YFSETQ. The receptor was isolated from a woman aged 55-69 years with active or convalescent COVID-19. The rearrangement links TRBV5-1 to TRBJ1-1, with 7 bases fitting TRBD1. Sample: peripheral blood. The chain's CDR3 is CASSLVEGAAEAFF. DNA of the CDR3: TGCGCCAGCAGCTTGGTTGAGGGGGCCGCTGAAGCTTTCTTT. The full variable domain, rest sourced from reference TRBV5-1 and TRBJ1-1, is KAGVTQTPRYLIKTRGQQVTLSCSPISGHRSVSWYQQTPGQGLQFLFEYFSETQRNKGNFPGRFSGRQFSNSRSEMNVSTLELGDSALYLCASSLVEGAAEAFFGQGTRLTVV.